Below are 27 T cell receptor beta chains sequenced from a single sample in a study of T-cell reconstitution after alpha-beta-depleted transplantation in children. TCRbeta library construction was performed incorporating unique molecular identifiers. TCRdb fed the PCR reads into MiXCR, producing one record per CDR3 protein. The top ten hold roughly 7.1% of the sample, which has fewer than 350,000 distinct CDR3 sequences, around 10% seen once. The source material was PBMCs, sampled before TCRalphabeta/CD19-depleted stem cell transplant. The origin of the receptors is a boy less than two years old with acute myeloid leukemia, due to receive a stem cell transplant.

The V gene is TRBV15, the J gene TRBJ1-6; 7 bases align to TRBD1. The CDR3 is 17 residues long. The germline V gene encodes CDR1 LNHNV and CDR2 YYDKDF (reference sequence). J gave up 10 bases and V 0 bases, and 12 bases lay outside the gene matches. The CDR3 is CATSRDRVYRGVSPLHF. CDR3 DNA sequence: TGTGCCACCAGCAGAGATCGAGTCTACAGGGGCGTCTCACCCCTCCACTTT.

This clonotype was picked up a small number of times. This sequence joins TRBV12-3 or TRBV12-4 and TRBJ1-4; weak D call: TRBD1 (5 bases). V gave up 3 bases and J gave up 6 bases, with 17 bases separating them. The CDR3 runs 16 residues. In nucleotides, the CDR3 is TGTGCCAGCAGTTTCGGCCAGGGCGGGTTTCATGAAAAACTGTTTTTT. It yields the protein CASSFGQGGFHEKLFF.

This clonotype was counted at least ten times. The chain has TRBV4-3 and TRBJ2-1; 7 bases are a match to TRBD2. This CDR3 is 16 amino acids long. V shed 0 bases, J shed 4 bases, and the junction held 6 bases outside the gene matches. Germline V lookup: CDR1 LGHNA, CDR2 YSLEER. The CDR3 protein is CASSQETSPIYNEQFF. The CDR3 region has the DNA TGCGCCAGCAGCCAAGAGACTAGCCCTATTTACAATGAGCAGTTCTTC.

The table lists this clonotype with many counts. At one end the junction does not follow the germline gene, possibly because of a read error. This rearrangement joins TRBV28 to TRBJ1-5; TRBD1 matches at 9 bases. Germline CDR1 is MDHEN and CDR2 is SYDVKM. The CDR3 runs to 18 residues. CDR3 nucleotide sequence: TGTCCCAGCAGCCCCGACAGGGGGACTACCCTTAGCAATCAGCCCCAGCATTTT. This codes for CPSSPDRGTTLSNQPQHF.

This clonotype has a count of ten or more. The V and J genes are TRBV9 and TRBJ2-3; D is unresolved. Germline lookup yields CDR1 SGDLS and CDR2 YYNGEE. This CDR3 contains 16 residues. The V gene lost 4 bases and the J gene lost 5 bases, with 20 bases spanning the gap. CDR3 region: CASSLDPGPNGDTQYF. In DNA, the CDR3 is TGTGCCAGCAGCCTAGACCCTGGACCAAACGGAGATACGCAGTATTTT.

The chain couples TRBV4-3 to TRBJ2-7; D is possibly TRBD2 (6 bases). Trimming took 0 bases from V and 3 from J, leaving 12 bases between them. Germline V lookup: CDR1 LGHNA, CDR2 YSLEER. CDR3 length equals 15 residues. CDR3 nucleotides: TGCGCCAGCAGCCAAGATCGGGGGAGCCGCTACGAGCAGTACTTC. Its translation is CASSQDRGSRYEQYF.

The chain carries TRBV7-2 and TRBJ1-2; D not resolved. In germline, CDR1 is SGHTA, CDR2 FQGNSA. This CDR3 has 14 amino acids. Trimming shortened V by 0 bases and J by 1 base, and 6 bases separated the two germline ends. The CDR3 spells CASSLALDNYGYTF. In DNA, the CDR3 is TGTGCCAGCAGCTTAGCGCTTGATAACTATGGCTACACCTTC.

The CDR3 DNA follows: TGTGCCAGCTCACCAGAACTCAGGACTAGCGCCAACACCGGGGAGCTGTTTTTT. Amino acid sequence: CASSPELRTSANTGELFF. The chain is built from TRBV18 and TRBJ2-2; TRBD2 aligns across 9 bases. This CDR3 has 18 residues. V lost 2 bases, J lost 2 bases, and 9 bases stayed unmatched. Germline CDR1 is KGHSH and CDR2 is LQKENI. The complete variable domain, with remaining parts taken from reference TRBV18 and TRBJ2-2, reads NAGVMQNPRHLVRRRGQEARLRCSPMKGHSHVYWYRQLPEEGLKFMVYLQKENIIDESGMPKERFSAEFPKEGPSILRIQQVVRGDSAAYFCASSPELRTSANTGELFFGEGSRLTVL.

This clonotype was seen at least ten times. The genes are TRBV6-1 and TRBJ2-7; 9 bases fit TRBD1. V dropped 6 bases and J dropped 1; count of bases not matched to a gene: 4. CDR1 and CDR2 (germline): MNHNS, SASEGT. The CDR3 has 14 amino acids. CDR3 nucleotides: TGTGCCAGCAGACGCGGGACAGGGTCCTACGAGCAGTACTTC. This gives the protein CASRRGTGSYEQYF.

As for this clonotype: This clone may be a read error of a much larger clone one base away. The chain uses TRBV24-1 and TRBJ2-1; possibly TRBD1 for D (5 bases). The CDR3 is 14 amino acids. Germline CDR1 and CDR2: KGHDR and SFDVKD. CDR3 loop: CATRDSRTYNEHFF. The CDR3 DNA is TGTGCCACCAGAGACAGCAGAACCTACAATGAGCATTTCTTC.

This chain connects TRBV10-3 to TRBJ1-5; 10 bases align to TRBD1. The CDR3 loop spans 15 amino acids. Germline trimming cut 6 bases from V and 3 bases from J; bases unmatched to any gene: 5. Germline V gene data show CDR1 as ENHRY and CDR2 as SYGVKD. The CDR3 DNA sequence: TGTGCCATCAGCACGGGACAGGGGTACAATCAGCCCCAGCATTTT. This sequence encodes CAISTGQGYNQPQHF.

This clonotype showed up many times. The chain uses TRBV29-1 and TRBJ1-1; no definite D call. The germline gives CDR1 SQVTM, CDR2 ANQGSEA. The CDR3 totals 13 residues. Trimming stripped 7 bases from V and 0 bases from J, with 12 bases between. CDR3 sequence reads: CSATDGMNTEAFF. The CDR3 DNA is TGCAGCGCGACCGACGGCATGAACACTGAAGCTTTCTTT.

On this clonotype: A much larger clonotype is one base distant, so this may be a read error. The chain employs TRBV5-5 and TRBJ2-7; 8 bases agree with TRBD2. Germline loops: CDR1 SGHKS, CDR2 YYEKEE (reference sequence). There are 14 residues in the CDR3. CDR3 amino acids: CASSLISGAYDQYF. DNA for the CDR3: TGTGCCAGCAGCTTAATTAGCGGGGCCTACGACCAGTACTTC.

This clonotype has ten or more counts. The chain couples TRBV9 to TRBJ2-1; D tentatively fits TRBD1 or TRBD2 (5 bases each). Per the germline V gene, CDR1 is SGDLS and CDR2 is YYNGEE. Trimming removed 0 bases from V and 4 bases from J, with 11 bases in between. The CDR3 totals 15 residues. CDR3 in DNA: TGTGCCAGCAGCGTAGTAATAGGGACGTACAATGAGCAGTTCTTC. The encoded protein is CASSVVIGTYNEQFF.

At least ten counts were recorded for this clonotype. This chain uses TRBV12-3 or TRBV12-4 with TRBJ1-4; 8 bases are shared with TRBD1. This CDR3 region has 17 residues. V shed 6 bases, J shed 10 bases, and the junction held 19 bases outside the gene matches. CDR3 in amino acids: CASSPSGTGRIKGKLFF. Here the CDR3 DNA reads TGTGCCAGCAGCCCGTCGGGGACAGGTCGCATTAAAGGAAAACTGTTTTTT.

This clonotype has a count of ten or more. The J gene is TRBJ2-3, the V gene TRBV15; D is possibly TRBD1 (5 bases). CDR1 and CDR2 (germline): LNHNV, YYDKDF (reference sequence). The CDR3 consists of 15 residues. V lost 3 bases to trimming and J lost 1 base, with 11 bases between them. The CDR3 sequence: CATSRCRVGTDTQYF. CDR3 coding DNA: TGTGCCACCAGCAGGTGCAGGGTAGGCACAGATACGCAGTATTTT.

This chain links TRBV28 with TRBJ2-7; D gene ambiguous. This CDR3 is built from 15 residues. Germline V gene lookup returns CDR1 MDHEN and CDR2 SYDVKM. V shed 5 bases and J shed 3 bases, with 17 bases lying between them. CDR3 in DNA: TGTGCCAGCAGTCCCCCCCCCTGGCTGAACTACGAGCAGTACTTC. Translation gives CASSPPPWLNYEQYF.

In nucleotides, the CDR3 is TGCAGCGTTGAAGGGAGTGACAGGGGGGCCTACGAGCAGTACTTC. Protein sequence: CSVEGSDRGAYEQYF. The chain has TRBV29-1 and TRBJ2-7; 9 positions match TRBD1. Germline V CDR1 and CDR2: SQVTM, ANQGSEA. There are 15 residues in the CDR3. The V and J ends lost 1 base and 2 bases, in that order; junction bases with no gene match: 6.

This clonotype showed up many times. The chain carries TRBV20-1 and TRBJ2-3; a possible D gene is TRBD2 (6 bases). Trimming cost V 3 bases and J 2 bases, with 15 bases left between them. This CDR3 has 15 residues. The V gene's germline CDR1 is DFQATT and CDR2 SNEGSKA (reference sequence). The CDR3 loop reads CSARKGGVYTDTQYF. The CDR3 region has the DNA TGCAGTGCTAGGAAAGGCGGGGTGTACACAGATACGCAGTATTTT.

DNA of the CDR3: TGCAGCGTTGACGGTCTAGCGGGTGGGTCCTACAATGAGCAGTTCTTC. Protein: CSVDGLAGGSYNEQFF. V gene TRBV29-1 combines with J gene TRBJ2-1; TRBD2 matches at 8 bases. The CDR3 consists of 16 residues. The V gene's germline CDR1 is SQVTM and CDR2 ANQGSEA. The junction had 8 bases not matched to a gene; V was cut back by 3 bases and J by 1 base.

The rearrangement uses TRBV28 and TRBJ1-4; 8 positions match TRBD1. Trimming removed 2 bases from V and 6 bases from J; junction bases left unmatched: 8. Germline-derived CDR1 and CDR2 are MDHEN and SYDVKM. This CDR3 has 16 amino acids. The CDR3 region has the DNA TGTGCCAGCAGTTTAAGGCAGGGGGCGGTTGATGAAAAACTGTTTTTT. Protein sequence: CASSLRQGAVDEKLFF. Using reference TRBV28 and TRBJ1-4 for the parts outside the CDR3, the full variable domain is DVKVTQSSRYLVKRTGEKVFLECVQDMDHENMFWYRQDPGLGLRLIYFSYDVKMKEKGDIPEGYSVSREKKERFSLILESASTNQTSMYLCASSLRQGAVDEKLFFGSGTQLSVL.

V is TRBV12-3 or TRBV12-4 and J is TRBJ2-7; D is unclear. Trimming stripped 11 bases from V and 2 bases from J, with 28 bases between. CDR3 size: 17 residues. CDR3 sequence: CAFSLAGSFVGTYEQYF. In nucleotides, the CDR3 is TGTGCCTTCAGTTTAGCCGGTTCCTTTGTTGGGACCTACGAGCAGTACTTC.

This clonotype was seen repeatedly, ten times or more. V and J are TRBV5-1 and TRBJ2-5, with no clear D. This CDR3 contains 12 residues. V lost 4 bases, J lost 3 bases, and 7 bases lay in between. Germline lookup yields CDR1 SGHRS and CDR2 YFSETQ. The CDR3: CASSGTEETQYF. The CDR3 nucleotides are TGCGCCAGCAGCGGCACGGAAGAGACCCAGTACTTC.

This clonotype was recorded at least ten times. The rearrangement uses TRBV7-2 and TRBJ1-1, with D perhaps matching TRBD1 (5 bases). The V end lost 2 bases, the J end lost 4 bases, and 14 bases lay between the germline ends. Germline V gene lookup returns CDR1 SGHTA and CDR2 FQGNSA. CDR3 length: 15 amino acids. The CDR3 spells CASSLMSGVVTEAFF. The CDR3 nucleotides read TGTGCCAGCAGCTTAATGTCGGGGGTAGTCACTGAAGCTTTCTTT.

The chain recombines TRBV5-5 with TRBJ2-7; D gene uncertain. The germline V gene encodes CDR1 SGHKS and CDR2 YYEKEE (reference sequence). CDR3 size: 15 residues. V was trimmed by 0 bases and J by 0 bases, leaving 10 bases between them. CDR3 bases: TGTGCCAGCAGCTTGGCCTATGACGCCTCCTACGAGCAGTACTTC. Translated: CASSLAYDASYEQYF. The full variable domain, in which reference TRBV5-5 and TRBJ2-7 provide the parts outside the CDR3, is DAGVTQSPTHLIKTRGQQVTLRCSPISGHKSVSWYQQVLGQGPQFIFQYYEKEERGRGNFPDRFSARQFPNYSSELNVNALLLGDSALYLCASSLAYDASYEQYFGPGTRLTVT.

There are many counts of this clonotype. This chain connects TRBV12-3 or TRBV12-4 to TRBJ2-5; D remains unclear. Trimming took 3 bases from V and 1 from J, leaving 12 bases between them. The CDR3 sequence is 15 residues long. CDR3 nucleotides: TGTGCCAGCAGTTTTGCCGTCGCAATCCAAGAGACCCAGTACTTC. Protein sequence: CASSFAVAIQETQYF.

This clonotype occurred many times. This chain uses TRBV4-2 with TRBJ1-1; D is ambiguous. The CDR3 has 15 amino acids. Trimming pared 0 bases from V and 6 bases from J, leaving 14 bases between. Germline CDR1 LGHNA, CDR2 YNFKEQ. The CDR3 spells CASSQDSRAFPEAFF. CDR3 bases: TGTGCCAGCAGCCAAGATTCGAGGGCGTTCCCTGAAGCTTTCTTT.